This T cell receptor (beta chain) was captured by sequencing in a study of blood T cell repertoires in COVID-19. Libraries were prepared by immunoSEQ multiplex PCR; TCRdb keeps only in-frame clonotypes and omits some of them. The sample includes approximately 70,000 clones, more than 75% of them seen just once. The CDR3 is made up of 14 amino acids. Germline CDR1 reads SNHLY; CDR2 reads FYNNEI. The V end lost 10 bases, the J end lost 5 bases, and 21 bases lay between the germline ends. This TCR was sampled from a human donor in a cohort sampled during active COVID-19. Specimen: peripheral blood. The rearrangement joins TRBV2 to TRBJ2-7; D possibly corresponds to TRBD1 (5 bases). The CDR3 is CATSPQGIGNEQYF. The CDR3 nucleotides read TGTGCCACCTCCCCCCAGGGAATAGGGAACGAGCAGTACTTC.